Presented here are 9 T cell receptor beta chains from one specimen sequenced in a study of blood T cell repertoires in COVID-19. Sequenced by immunoSEQ multiplex PCR; TCRdb stores in-frame clones only, minus some. The profile shows fewer than 500,000 clones, approximately 90% of them singletons. The source material was PBMCs or T cells enriched from blood (not recorded which). The receptors derive from a woman in her late teens or twenties who had recovered from COVID-19.

The CDR3: CASSPGQGPIYEQYF. The DNA of the CDR3 is TGCGCCAGCAGTCCCGGACAGGGGCCGATTTACGAGCAGTACTTC. This chain joins TRBV4-1 and TRBJ2-7; 9 bases are shared with TRBD1. The CDR3 is 15 amino acids. Per germline, CDR1 MGHRA and CDR2 YSYEKL. The V segment lost 6 bases and the J segment 4 bases; nucleotides outside the gene matches: 10.

This clone was found a few times. J is TRBJ2-1 and V is TRBV9; D may be TRBD1 (6 bases). CDR1 is SGDLS and CDR2 is YYNGEE in the germline V gene. The CDR3 sequence is 17 residues long. The V and J ends lost 2 bases and 6 bases respectively, with 21 bases between them. The CDR3 region is CASSVSPRASRGNEQFF. CDR3 nucleotides: TGTGCCAGCAGCGTCTCCCCGAGGGCTAGCAGGGGCAATGAGCAGTTCTTC.

This clone came up a few times. The chain joins TRBV2 to TRBJ1-5; D not resolved. CDR3 size: 14 residues. The V gene lost 2 bases and the J gene lost 7 bases, with 12 bases spanning the gap. Germline V gene sequence: CDR1 SNHLY, CDR2 FYNNEI. This chain's CDR3 is CASSEREGIQPQHF. CDR3 coding DNA: TGTGCCAGCAGTGAACGGGAGGGTATACAGCCCCAGCATTTT.

The rearrangement uses TRBV28 and TRBJ1-5, with D uncertain. This CDR3 has 12 residues. Looked up from germline, CDR1 is MDHEN and CDR2 is SYDVKM. Trimming removed 10 bases from V and 0 bases from J, with 7 bases in between. Here the CDR3 reads CATANSNQPQHF. Here the CDR3 DNA reads TGTGCCACCGCTAATAGCAATCAGCCCCAGCATTTT.

The CDR3 DNA reads as TGCGCCAGCAGCTTGGTACAGCAGGGTAATTCACCCCTCCACTTT. Encoded protein: CASSLVQQGNSPLHF. V usage is TRBV5-1 and J usage is TRBJ1-6; possibly TRBD1 for D (5 bases). The V end lost 0 bases, the J end lost 6 bases, and 10 bases lay between the germline ends. CDR1 SGHRS and CDR2 YFSETQ come from the germline V gene. This CDR3 has 15 residues.

The chain has TRBV2 and TRBJ2-2; 16 bases agree with TRBD2. With 6 bases clipped from V and 6 bases from J, the junction kept 1 base outside the gene matches. The CDR3 runs to 15 residues. Per the germline V gene, CDR1 is SNHLY and CDR2 is FYNNEI. CDR3 nucleotide sequence: TGTGCCAGCAGGGGACTAGCGGGGGGGCCCGGGGAGCTGTTTTTT. It codes for CASRGLAGGPGELFF.

V gene TRBV9 combines with J gene TRBJ2-5; 11 nucleotides align to TRBD1. This CDR3 is built from 14 residues. CDR1 and CDR2 from the germline V gene are SGDLS and YYNGEE. Losses at the gene ends were 5 bases for V and 5 bases for J; bases not matched to a gene: 5. CDR3 DNA: TGTGCCAGCAGTAGGACAGGGGGCGTCGAGACCCAGTACTTC. This codes for CASSRTGGVETQYF.

The CDR3 loop is CASSQVGQRYNEQFF. Written as DNA, the CDR3 is TGCGCCAGCAGCCAAGTAGGACAGAGATACAATGAGCAGTTCTTC. V and J are TRBV4-1 and TRBJ2-1; weak D call: TRBD1 (6 bases). V dropped 1 base and J dropped 4 bases, with 11 bases sitting between them. The CDR3 loop spans 15 amino acids. The germline gives CDR1 MGHRA, CDR2 YSYEKL.

The CDR3 region has the DNA TGTGCCAGCAGTTACGAACTAAATCAGCCCCAGCATTTT. Translated, it gives CASSYELNQPQHF. The chain joins TRBV6-5 to TRBJ1-5; D remains ambiguous. CDR3 length: 13 amino acids. Germline assignment: CDR1 MNHEY and CDR2 SVGAGI. The V end lost 2 bases, the J end lost 4 bases, and 6 bases lay between the germline ends.